Shown below are 23 T cell receptor beta chains from a single sample sequenced in a study of cytomegalovirus exposure and HLA in healthy donors. This PCR relied on a set of 60 Vbeta primers and 13 Jbeta primers. Clones were read by immunoSEQ multiplex PCR, and TCRdb kept only the in-frame ones, dropping some. The sample shows about 200,000 clones, 80% to 90% of them seen only once. Sample: PBMCs. The receptors shown here come from a woman aged 25 to 39 in good health and CMV-seronegative.

This clone was seen just once. This rearrangement joins TRBV5-4 to TRBJ2-1, with 7 bases identical to TRBD1. Germline loops: CDR1 SGHNT, CDR2 YYREEE (reference sequence). The CDR3 extends over 16 amino acids. V trimming: 2 bases; J trimming: 7 bases; junction bases outside the gene matches: 12. The CDR3 here is CASSFNFGQDGNEQFF. The DNA for the CDR3 is TGTGCCAGCAGCTTCAACTTCGGACAGGATGGGAATGAGCAGTTCTTC.

This clone was recorded a few times. This rearrangement joins TRBV6-1 to TRBJ2-7, with 7 bases lining up with TRBD2. V lost 3 bases and J lost 0; bases outside the gene matches: 8. CDR3 length: 16 amino acids. Germline-derived CDR1 and CDR2 are MNHNS and SASEGT. CDR3 in amino acids: CASSDPGGGSSYEQYF. The CDR3 nucleotides are TGTGCCAGCAGTGACCCTGGCGGCGGGAGCTCCTACGAGCAGTACTTC.

The J gene is TRBJ1-5, the V gene TRBV5-8; 7 bases fit TRBD1. This CDR3 spans 15 amino acids. In germline, CDR1 is SGHTS, CDR2 YDEGEE. After removal of 0 bases from V and 6 bases from J, the junction contained 6 bases not matched to a gene. CDR3 in DNA: TGTGCCAGCAGCTTGGGAAGGGGGCGGTTTCAGCCCCAGCATTTT. Its protein product is CASSLGRGRFQPQHF.

Only a few counts were recorded for this clone. The J gene is TRBJ2-4, the V gene TRBV7-9, with 7 bases matching TRBD1. Trimming at V came to 5 bases and at J to 7 bases, leaving 5 bases not matched to a gene. Germline V gene lookup returns CDR1 SEHNR and CDR2 FQNEAQ (reference sequence). The CDR3 extends over 13 amino acids. CDR3 protein: CASSAGTENIQYF. The DNA of the CDR3 is TGTGCCAGCAGCGCCGGGACAGAGAACATTCAGTACTTC.

J is TRBJ1-5 and V is TRBV6-6; no reliable D call. Trimming removed 5 bases at V and 1 base at J, with 9 bases between. The CDR3 sequence is 14 residues long. CDR1 is MNHNY and CDR2 is SVGAGI in the germline V gene (reference sequence). CDR3 in amino acids: CASSRHKSNQPQHF. The CDR3, as DNA: TGTGCCAGCAGTAGACACAAGAGCAATCAGCCCCAGCATTTT.

The V and J genes are TRBV28 and TRBJ2-2; a possible D gene is TRBD2 (5 bases). V lost 7 bases, J lost 4 bases, and 13 bases lay in between. The germline V gene encodes CDR1 MDHEN and CDR2 SYDVKM. The CDR3 consists of 14 residues. Here the CDR3 reads CASNPLRATGELFF. DNA of the CDR3: TGTGCCAGCAATCCCCTGAGGGCCACCGGGGAGCTGTTTTTT.

The chain is built from TRBV6-6 and TRBJ1-2, with D possibly TRBD1 on 6 matching bases. Germline CDR1 is MNHNY and CDR2 is SVGAGI (reference sequence). Trimming took 4 bases from V and 4 from J, leaving 13 bases between them. The length of the CDR3 is 14 residues. The CDR3 spells CASSSPGQIYGYTF. CDR3 in DNA: TGTGCCAGCAGTTCACCGGGACAAATCTATGGCTACACCTTC.

This clone was counted once. The V call is TRBV5-1, the J call TRBJ2-3; 8 bases map to TRBD2. Per germline, CDR1 SGHRS and CDR2 YFSETQ. The V segment lost 2 bases and the J segment 6 bases; nucleotides outside the gene matches: 11. The CDR3 totals 16 residues. The CDR3 is CASSFELAVAADTQYF. Written as DNA, the CDR3 is TGCGCCAGCAGCTTTGAACTAGCGGTGGCTGCGGATACGCAGTATTTT.

The chain has TRBV7-3 and TRBJ2-1; 7 bases are shared with TRBD1. J lost 2 bases, V lost 4 bases, and 8 bases had no gene match. CDR1 is SGHTA and CDR2 is FQGTGA in the germline V gene. CDR3 length: 16 residues. The CDR3 DNA is TGTGCCAGCAGCTCGACAGGGAGCGTACCCTACAATGAGCAGTTCTTC. Its protein product is CASSSTGSVPYNEQFF.

This clone was observed a single time. The chain employs TRBV6-4 and TRBJ2-1; 7 nucleotides align to TRBD1. The CDR3 has 14 residues. Germline V gene data show CDR1 as MRHNA and CDR2 as SNTAGT. V lost 4 bases, J lost 8 bases, and 8 bases stayed unmatched. Written as DNA, the CDR3 is TGTGCCAGCAGTGCACAGGGGAGTTTCGATGAGCAGTTCTTC. It codes for CASSAQGSFDEQFF.

V and J are TRBV10-2 and TRBJ2-1, with 11 bases that match TRBD2. The CDR3 has 20 residues. J lost 0 bases, V lost 2 bases, and 12 bases had no gene match. CDR1 and CDR2 from the germline V gene are WSHSY and SAAADI. The DNA for the CDR3 is TGCGCCAGCAGTGAGCGGGGTAGCGGGAGGGCCAGAAGCTCCTACAATGAGCAGTTCTTC. Amino acid sequence: CASSERGSGRARSSYNEQFF.

V gene TRBV28 combines with J gene TRBJ2-6; D remains ambiguous. The CDR3 loop spans 14 amino acids. The V gene lost 3 bases and the J gene lost 0 bases, with 3 bases spanning the gap. The germline V gene has CDR1 MDHEN and CDR2 SYDVKM. As DNA, the CDR3 is TGTGCCAGCAGTTTTCACTCTGGGGCCAACGTCCTGACTTTC. Translating gives CASSFHSGANVLTF. Full variable domain (rest looked up from reference TRBV28 and TRBJ2-6): DVKVTQSSRYLVKRTGEKVFLECVQDMDHENMFWYRQDPGLGLRLIYFSYDVKMKEKGDIPEGYSVSREKKERFSLILESASTNQTSMYLCASSFHSGANVLTFGAGSRLTVL.

The J gene is TRBJ2-7, the V gene TRBV2; possible D gene TRBD2, 7 bases. This CDR3 has 15 amino acids. Germline V gives CDR1 SNHLY, CDR2 FYNNEI. Trimming stripped 1 base from V and 6 bases from J, with 16 bases between. CDR3 in amino acids: CASSEVRGAGSEQYF. In nucleotides, the CDR3 is TGTGCCAGCAGTGAAGTTCGGGGGGCGGGTTCCGAGCAGTACTTC.

In this sample, this clone turned up a few times. The chain joins TRBV5-6 to TRBJ2-7, with 11 bases identical to TRBD1. CDR3 size: 15 residues. V trimming: 4 bases; J trimming: 3 bases; junction bases outside the gene matches: 6. Germline-derived CDR1 and CDR2 are SGHDT and YYEEEE. This chain's CDR3 is CASSRIGTGGYEQYF. As DNA, the CDR3 is TGTGCCAGCAGCCGAATAGGGACAGGGGGCTACGAGCAGTACTTC.

The chain couples TRBV15 to TRBJ2-3; 8 positions agree with TRBD2. The junction had 15 bases not matched to a gene; V was cut back by 2 bases and J by 5 bases. This CDR3 comprises 18 residues. Germline CDR1 is LNHNV and CDR2 is YYDKDF (reference sequence). The CDR3 bases are TGTGCCACCAGCAGACCCACGGGGGGGAAGGACCCCCTAGATACGCAGTATTTT. Protein product: CATSRPTGGKDPLDTQYF.

CDR3 DNA: TGTGCCAGCAGCCAAGATCCGTTTTTAACCGGGGAGCTGTTTTTT. Translating it yields CASSQDPFLTGELFF. V usage is TRBV14 and J usage is TRBJ2-2; D is uncertain. The CDR3 consists of 15 residues. Germline loops: CDR1 SGHDN, CDR2 FVKESK. V was cut by 0 bases and J by 5 bases, with 10 bases left in between.

The chain recombines TRBV6-5 with TRBJ2-3; maybe TRBD2 (6 bases). Trimming removed 4 bases from V and 9 bases from J, with 14 bases in between. Germline V gene lookup returns CDR1 MNHEY and CDR2 SVGAGI. CDR3 length: 13 amino acids. In nucleotides, the CDR3 is TGTGCCAGCAGTTGGACTATTTCGGGCACGCAGTATTTT. It is translated as CASSWTISGTQYF.

The rearrangement uses TRBV2 and TRBJ2-1; D is unresolved. From germline, CDR1 is SNHLY and CDR2 FYNNEI. The germline V and J ends were trimmed by 5 bases and 0 bases, with 5 bases remaining between them. The CDR3 has 13 amino acids. CDR3 nucleotide sequence: TGTGCCAGCAGTCCGAGCTCCTACAATGAGCAGTTCTTC. It specifies CASSPSSYNEQFF.

V is TRBV7-8 and J is TRBJ2-3; TRBD2 matches at 14 bases. Germline-derived CDR1 and CDR2 are SGHVS and FQNEAQ. After removal of 5 bases from V and 4 bases from J, the junction contained 11 bases not matched to a gene. The CDR3 sequence is 18 residues long. The CDR3: CASSPRLAGGLFADTQYF. DNA for the CDR3: TGTGCCAGCAGCCCCCGACTAGCGGGAGGGTTATTCGCAGATACGCAGTATTTT.

This chain links TRBV11-2 with TRBJ2-7, with TRBD2 matching over 10 bases. This CDR3 is built from 14 residues. Germline assignment: CDR1 SGHAT and CDR2 FQNNGV. With V trimmed by 2 bases and J by 7 bases, 5 bases remained unmatched. In DNA, the CDR3 is TGTGCCAGCAGCTTACTAGCGGGGGCCCCTGAGCAGTACTTC. Amino acids: CASSLLAGAPEQYF. Combining the CDR3 with reference TRBV11-2 and TRBJ2-7 gives the whole variable domain EAGVAQSPRYKIIEKRQSVAFWCNPISGHATLYWYQQILGQGPKLLIQFQNNGVVDDSQLPKDRFSAERLKGVDSTLKIQPAKLEDSAVYLCASSLLAGAPEQYFGPGTRLTVT.

This clone was counted only a few times. This chain connects TRBV19 to TRBJ1-5; D gene ambiguous. V was clipped by 5 bases and J by 0 bases, with 8 bases between them. Per the germline V gene, CDR1 is LNHDA and CDR2 is SQIVND (reference sequence). This CDR3 region has 14 residues. In DNA, the CDR3 is TGTGCCAGTAGTCAGGTGTTTAGCAATCAGCCCCAGCATTTT. Protein: CASSQVFSNQPQHF.

CDR3 bases: TGTGCCAGCAGCTTTTGGGGCAGACCGAGCACCGGGGAGCTGTTTTTT. Amino acids: CASSFWGRPSTGELFF. V gene TRBV11-2 combines with J gene TRBJ2-2; the D gene is possibly TRBD1 (5 bases). V was clipped by 3 bases and J by 4 bases, with 15 bases between them. The CDR3 runs to 16 residues. The V gene's germline CDR1 is SGHAT and CDR2 FQNNGV.

The chain recombines TRBV11-2 with TRBJ2-3, with TRBD2 identical over 7 bases. The CDR3 is 18 amino acids. CDR1 is SGHAT, CDR2 FQNNGV, per germline. The V segment lost 1 base and the J segment 3 bases; nucleotides outside the gene matches: 13. CDR3 bases: TGTGCCAGCAGCTTAGGCCCGGGAGTTGGGCGGGGGACAGATACGCAGTATTTT. Protein sequence: CASSLGPGVGRGTDTQYF.